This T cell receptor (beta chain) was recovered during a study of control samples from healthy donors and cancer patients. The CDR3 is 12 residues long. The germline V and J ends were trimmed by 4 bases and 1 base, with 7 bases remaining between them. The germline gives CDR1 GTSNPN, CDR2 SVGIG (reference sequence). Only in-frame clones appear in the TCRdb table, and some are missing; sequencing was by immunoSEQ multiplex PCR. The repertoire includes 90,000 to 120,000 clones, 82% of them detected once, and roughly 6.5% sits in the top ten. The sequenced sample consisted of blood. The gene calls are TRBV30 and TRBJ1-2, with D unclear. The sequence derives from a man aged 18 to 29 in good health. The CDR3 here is CAWTAGNYGYTF. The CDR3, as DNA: TGTGCCTGGACGGCCGGTAACTATGGCTACACCTTC.